Below are 11 T cell receptor beta chains sequenced from a single sample in a study of T cell responses to AZD1222 COVID-19 vaccine. Produced via immunoSEQ multiplex PCR; TCRdb's table is partial and in-frame only. The sample yields tens of thousands of clones, 65% to 85% seen once. The sequencing used peripheral blood, collected on day 0 of AZD1222 vaccination. The receptors stem from an adult in good health.

The chain uses TRBV9 and TRBJ2-5; TRBD2 matches 8 bases. Germline V gives CDR1 SGDLS, CDR2 YYNGEE. After removal of 4 bases from V and 3 bases from J, the junction contained 2 bases not matched to a gene. The CDR3 has 13 residues. The CDR3 DNA reads as TGTGCCAGCAGCTCGGGACTAGAAGAGACCCAGTACTTC. Translation gives CASSSGLEETQYF. The whole variable domain, filled in from reference TRBV9 and TRBJ2-5, reads DSGVTQTPKHLITATGQRVTLRCSPRSGDLSVYWYQQSLDQGLQFLIQYYNGEERAKGNILERFSAQQFPDLHSELNLSSLELGDSALYFCASSSGLEETQYFGPGTRLLVL.

The V gene is TRBV28, the J gene TRBJ1-5; 9 positions agree with TRBD1. After removal of 6 bases from V and 9 bases from J, the junction contained 12 bases not matched to a gene. Germline CDR1 and CDR2: MDHEN and SYDVKM. The CDR3 runs 15 residues. Here the CDR3 reads CASRTSTGGGAPQHF. The CDR3 region has the DNA TGTGCCAGCAGGACGTCGACAGGGGGTGGAGCGCCCCAGCATTTT.

This chain connects TRBV24-1 to TRBJ2-3, with TRBD2 matching 7 bases. The CDR3 totals 15 residues. Germline V gives CDR1 KGHDR, CDR2 SFDVKD. Trimming removed 12 bases from V and 0 bases from J; junction bases left unmatched: 11. The chain's CDR3 is CASSGGGMSTDTQYF. Written as DNA, the CDR3 is TGTGCCTCCTCGGGAGGCGGGATGAGCACAGATACGCAGTATTTT.

There are a few counts of this clone. The chain combines TRBV30 with TRBJ1-2; possibly TRBD1 for D (5 bases). Trimming took off 2 bases at V and 3 bases at J, with 10 bases between the two ends. Germline CDR1 reads GTSNPN; CDR2 reads SVGIG (reference sequence). CDR3 length equals 13 residues. CDR3 DNA sequence: TGTGCCTGGAGTTGGGGGGGAGACTATGGCTACACCTTC. Protein product: CAWSWGGDYGYTF.

This chain links TRBV30 with TRBJ1-6; D may be TRBD1 (6 bases). Germline loops: CDR1 GTSNPN, CDR2 SVGIG (reference sequence). The V end lost 3 bases, the J end lost 6 bases, and 12 bases lay between the germline ends. CDR3 length equals 14 residues. The CDR3, as DNA: TGTGCCTGGAGCCTAGGACAGAGTAATTCACCCCTCCACTTT. Protein product: CAWSLGQSNSPLHF.

The chain recombines TRBV5-1 with TRBJ2-7; 7 nucleotides agree with TRBD2. The CDR3 consists of 15 residues. After removal of 4 bases from V and 0 bases from J, the junction contained 7 bases not matched to a gene. Germline V gene data show CDR1 as SGHRS and CDR2 as YFSETQ. The CDR3 nucleotides are TGCGCCAGCAGCCTGGGGACTACTAGCTCCTACGAGCAGTACTTC. Its translation: CASSLGTTSSYEQYF. The full variable domain, with the rest looked up from reference TRBV5-1 and TRBJ2-7, is KAGVTQTPRYLIKTRGQQVTLSCSPISGHRSVSWYQQTPGQGLQFLFEYFSETQRNKGNFPGRFSGRQFSNSRSEMNVSTLELGDSALYLCASSLGTTSSYEQYFGPGTRLTVT.

V usage is TRBV11-2 and J usage is TRBJ1-1; D gene uncertain. Germline lookup yields CDR1 SGHAT and CDR2 FQNNGV. V lost 3 bases and J lost 4, with 12 bases in between. The CDR3 sequence is 14 residues long. The CDR3 DNA reads as TGTGCCAGCAGCTTGCAGACCCCGGGCACTGAAGCTTTCTTT. This sequence encodes CASSLQTPGTEAFF.

The V call is TRBV5-1, the J call TRBJ1-2, with 9 bases matching TRBD1. CDR3 length: 14 amino acids. The germline gives CDR1 SGHRS, CDR2 YFSETQ. The junction had 5 bases not matched to a gene; V was cut back by 4 bases and J by 4 bases. The CDR3 coding sequence is TGCGCCAGCAGCCCGGCGGGACAGGGCTATGGCTACACCTTC. It specifies CASSPAGQGYGYTF. The full variable domain, rest sourced from reference TRBV5-1 and TRBJ1-2, is KAGVTQTPRYLIKTRGQQVTLSCSPISGHRSVSWYQQTPGQGLQFLFEYFSETQRNKGNFPGRFSGRQFSNSRSEMNVSTLELGDSALYLCASSPAGQGYGYTFGSGTRLTVV.

In its sample, this clone was seen a few times. The chain joins TRBV2 to TRBJ1-5; D is ambiguous. CDR1 is SNHLY and CDR2 is FYNNEI in the germline V gene. The CDR3 is 16 amino acids. The germline V and J ends were trimmed by 6 bases and 4 bases, with 19 bases remaining between them. The DNA for the CDR3 is TGTGCCAGCAGGTCGGACCCGAAACGGGAAAATCAGCCCCAGCATTTT. It translates to CASRSDPKRENQPQHF.

This clone came up a few times. Written as DNA, the CDR3 is TGTGCCACCAGTGACGTGCGGGGAGCTGGGGCCAACGTCCTGACTTTC. Translation: CATSDVRGAGANVLTF. The chain uses TRBV24-1 and TRBJ2-6; D perhaps matches TRBD2 (6 bases). CDR3 length: 16 amino acids. The germline gives CDR1 KGHDR, CDR2 SFDVKD. The V gene lost 4 bases and the J gene lost 2 bases, with 11 bases spanning the gap.

The chain employs TRBV5-6 and TRBJ2-7, with TRBD1 matching over 9 bases. CDR1 is SGHDT and CDR2 is YYEEEE in the germline V gene. The CDR3 has 14 amino acids. Losses at the gene ends were 4 bases for V and 6 bases for J; bases not matched to a gene: 8. The CDR3 sequence: CASSQLTGGGEQYF. CDR3 bases: TGTGCCAGCAGCCAACTCACAGGGGGCGGCGAGCAGTACTTC. The complete variable domain, with remaining parts taken from reference TRBV5-6 and TRBJ2-7, reads DAGVTQSPTHLIKTRGQQVTLRCSPKSGHDTVSWYQQALGQGPQFIFQYYEEEERQRGNFPDRFSGHQFPNYSSELNVNALLLGDSALYLCASSQLTGGGEQYFGPGTRLTVT.